The clone carrying this T cell receptor (beta chain) has a handful of counts. These data come from a study of T cells in Graves' hyperthyroidism and ophthalmopathy. Amplified regions were TCR beta CDR3 sequences from RNA transcripts. The HTBI primer set drove a first-round RT-PCR of the TCR CDR3. Each CDR3 protein gets one entry after TCRdb re-called the multiplex PCR reads with MiXCR. The sample comprises some 490,000 distinct CDR3 sequences, around a fifth of which are singletons, and 45% to 50% rests with the top ten. Unmatched junction bases numbered 11, after V lost 4 bases and J lost 7 bases. CDR1 is SGHDT and CDR2 is YYEEEE in the germline V gene. The CDR3 consists of 14 residues.

The V gene is TRBV5-6, the J gene TRBJ2-7; TRBD1 aligns across 7 bases. The source is a woman in her 70s with Graves' ophthalmopathy. Sample: blood. CDR3 DNA sequence: TGTGCCAGCAGCACTAGGGACAGCCTCAGGGAGCAGTACTTC. Translating it yields CASSTRDSLREQYF.